The present T cell receptor (beta chain) was sequenced within a study of blood T cell repertoires in COVID-19. Looking at the study overall: In each case, the material was cDNA or gDNA derived from T cells, B-cell-depleted T cells, or PBMCs.

Methods used by the authors: Amplifying reference gene primers gave estimates of nucleated cell counts. Produced via immunoSEQ multiplex PCR; TCRdb's table is partial and in-frame only. V and J calls and clone size are as listed in that table; D and trimming were resolved from the DNA. The table lists under 200,000 clones, around 86% of them singletons. This CDR3 is built from 12 residues. Trimming pared 5 bases from V and 4 bases from J, leaving 9 bases between. Germline CDR1 and CDR2: LGHDT and YNNKEL (reference sequence). The receptor's source is a woman aged 40-49 years with acute or convalescent COVID-19. The chain joins TRBV3-1 (or the pseudogene TRBV3-2) to TRBJ2-7; tentatively, D is TRBD2 (6 bases). Sequencing was performed on peripheral blood. CDR3 DNA sequence: TGTGCCAGCAGCTTTGGGACTTACGAGCAGTACTTC. It encodes CASSFGTYEQYF.